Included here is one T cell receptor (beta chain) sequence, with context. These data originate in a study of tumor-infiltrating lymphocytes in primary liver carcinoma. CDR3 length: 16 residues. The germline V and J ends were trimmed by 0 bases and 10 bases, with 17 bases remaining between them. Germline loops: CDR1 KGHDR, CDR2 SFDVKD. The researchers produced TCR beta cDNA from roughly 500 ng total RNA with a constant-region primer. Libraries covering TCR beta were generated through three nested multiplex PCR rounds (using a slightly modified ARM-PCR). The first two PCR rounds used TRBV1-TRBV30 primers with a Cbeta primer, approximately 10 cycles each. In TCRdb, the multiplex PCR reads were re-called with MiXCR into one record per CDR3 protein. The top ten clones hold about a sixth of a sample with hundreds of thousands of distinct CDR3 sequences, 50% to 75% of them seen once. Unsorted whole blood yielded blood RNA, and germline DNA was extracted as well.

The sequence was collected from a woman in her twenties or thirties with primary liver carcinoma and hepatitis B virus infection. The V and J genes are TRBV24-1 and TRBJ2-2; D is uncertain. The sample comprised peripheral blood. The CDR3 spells CATSDLQLRDRAELFF. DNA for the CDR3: TGTGCCACCAGTGATTTGCAGCTGAGAGACCGGGCGGAGCTGTTTTTT.